This TCR beta chain was captured in a study of memory CD4+ T cells and cytomegalovirus serostatus. The overall study: This sample comes from healthy Belgian adults, several CMV seropositive, some 22 seronegative.

General study points: Each of approximately 61 CMV-associated TCRbeta sequences occurred in one to five individuals.

Methods used by the authors: After removing out-of-frame reads, approximately 2 million distinct TCRbeta sequences remained. Sequenced by immunoSEQ multiplex PCR; TCRdb stores in-frame clones only, minus some. V and J calls and clone size come straight from that table; D and trimming were deduced from the DNA. The sample lists about 56,000 clones; roughly 82% were seen once. Note on this clone: Its antigen is unidentified.

Single viable CD3+CD4+CD8-CD45RO+ cells were sorted as the memory CD4+ T cells. CD4+ T cells were isolated by positive magnetic selection. The CDR3 spans 19 residues. Trimming at V came to 8 bases and at J to 2 bases, leaving 9 bases not matched to a gene. Germline values: CDR1 ENHRY, CDR2 SYGVKD. The receptor was isolated from an adult in good health and CMV-seronegative. The chain couples TRBV10-3 to TRBJ2-6, with TRBD2 matching over 16 bases. Sequences were obtained from memory CD4+ T cells from blood. This CDR3 reads CAIGGTSGGAGAGANVLTF. Here the CDR3 DNA reads TGTGCCATCGGCGGGACTAGCGGGGGGGCGGGTGCTGGGGCCAACGTCCTGACTTTC.